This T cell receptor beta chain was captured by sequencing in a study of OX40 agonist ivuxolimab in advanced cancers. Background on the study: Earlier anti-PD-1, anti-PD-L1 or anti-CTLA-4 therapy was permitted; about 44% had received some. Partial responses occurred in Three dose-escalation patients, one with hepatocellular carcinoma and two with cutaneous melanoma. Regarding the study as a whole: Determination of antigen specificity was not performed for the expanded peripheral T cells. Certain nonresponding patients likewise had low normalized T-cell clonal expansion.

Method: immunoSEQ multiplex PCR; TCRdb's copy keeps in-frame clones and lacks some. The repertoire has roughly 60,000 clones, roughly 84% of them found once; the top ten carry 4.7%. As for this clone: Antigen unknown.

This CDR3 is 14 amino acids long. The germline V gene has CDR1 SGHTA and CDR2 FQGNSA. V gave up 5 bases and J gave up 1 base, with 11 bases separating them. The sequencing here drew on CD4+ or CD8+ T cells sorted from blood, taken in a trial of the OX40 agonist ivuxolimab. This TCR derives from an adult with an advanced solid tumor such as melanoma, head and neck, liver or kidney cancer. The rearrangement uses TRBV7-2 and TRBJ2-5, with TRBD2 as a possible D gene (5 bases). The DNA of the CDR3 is TGTGCCAGCAGCGAGGGCCGGGTCCAAGAGACCCAGTACTTC. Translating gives CASSEGRVQETQYF.